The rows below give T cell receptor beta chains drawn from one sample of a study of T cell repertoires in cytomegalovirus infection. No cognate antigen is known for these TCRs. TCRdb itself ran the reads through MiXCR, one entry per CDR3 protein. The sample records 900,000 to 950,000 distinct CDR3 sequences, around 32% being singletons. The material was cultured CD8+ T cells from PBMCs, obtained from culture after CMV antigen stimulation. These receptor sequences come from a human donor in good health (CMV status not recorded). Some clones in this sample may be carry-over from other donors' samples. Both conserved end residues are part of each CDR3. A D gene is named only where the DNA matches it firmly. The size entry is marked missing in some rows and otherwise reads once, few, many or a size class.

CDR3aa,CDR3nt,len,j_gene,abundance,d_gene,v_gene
CASSERQGLPYNEQFF,TGTGCCAGCAGCGAACGACAGGGCCTGCCCTACAATGAGCAGTTCTTC,16,TRBJ2-1,many,TRBD1,TRBV7-9
CASSRRDQPQHF,TGTGCCAGTAGTAGGCGGGATCAGCCCCAGCATTTT,12,TRBJ1-5,few,.,TRBV19
CASSLRLAGVDNEQFF,TGTGCCAGCAGCTTAAGACTGGCGGGGGTGGACAATGAGCAGTTCTTC,16,TRBJ2-1,.,TRBD2,TRBV11-1
CASGLTGTEYWDEQFF,TGTGCTAGTGGTTTGACAGGGACAGAGTATTGGGATGAGCAGTTCTTC,16,TRBJ2-1,.,TRBD1,TRBV12-5
CASSLAPWAKNIQYF,TGTGCCAGCAGCTTAGCCCCGTGGGCCAAAAACATTCAGTACTTC,15,TRBJ2-4,few,.,TRBV11-2
CASSLDSTSGVYEQYF,TGTGCCAGCAGCTTAGACTCGACTAGCGGGGTGTACGAGCAGTACTTC,16,TRBJ2-7,many,TRBD2,TRBV11-3
CASSPDLSGGNTIYF,TGCGCCAGCAGCCCAGACCTATCGGGTGGAAACACCATATATTTT,15,TRBJ1-3,.,.,TRBV4-1
CASKRTATNEKLFF,TGTGCCAGTAAGAGGACAGCAACTAATGAAAAACTGTTTTTT,14,TRBJ1-4,few,.,TRBV19
CASSLLASFSDTQYF,TGTGCCAGCAGCTTATTGGCTAGCTTTTCAGATACGCAGTATTTT,15,TRBJ2-3,many,.,TRBV11-1
CASSYRQGGPDTQYF,TGTGCCAGCAGCTACCGACAGGGAGGCCCAGATACGCAGTATTTT,15,TRBJ2-3,.,.,TRBV7-9
CSARDRTGRLYNEQFF,TGCAGTGCTAGAGACCGTACGGGGAGACTCTACAATGAGCAGTTCTTC,16,TRBJ2-1,.,.,TRBV20-1
CASSLRPSGRQETQYF,TGTGCCAGCAGCTTAAGGCCTAGCGGTCGGCAAGAGACCCAGTACTTC,16,TRBJ2-5,.,TRBD2,TRBV7-3
CASSELPGPNTGELFF,TGTGCCAGCAGTGAACTCCCAGGCCCCAACACCGGGGAGCTGTTTTTT,16,TRBJ2-2,.,.,TRBV2
CASSQLAGGRDTQYF,TGCGCCAGCAGCCAATTAGCGGGGGGCCGAGATACGCAGTATTTT,15,TRBJ2-3,few,TRBD2,TRBV4-1
CASSLEGRYEQYF,TGTGCCAGCAGCTTAGAGGGCCGCTACGAGCAGTACTTC,13,TRBJ2-7,few,.,TRBV7-6
CASGPGGGTANYGYTF,TGTGCCAGCGGCCCAGGGGGCGGGACAGCTAACTATGGCTACACCTTC,16,TRBJ1-2,once,TRBD1,TRBV12-3/TRBV12-4
CASSLGVSPGELFF,TGTGCCAGCAGCTTAGGAGTCTCGCCCGGGGAGCTGTTTTTT,14,TRBJ2-2,many,.,TRBV7-6
CASRPTEDKHHHNEQFF,TGTGCCAGCCGCCCGACAGAAGACAAGCATCACCACAATGAGCAGTTCTTC,17,TRBJ2-1,.,.,TRBV7-9
CASIARDRKLSSYNEQFF,TGTGCCAGCATAGCAAGGGACAGGAAATTAAGCTCCTACAATGAGCAGTTCTTC,18,TRBJ2-1,few,TRBD1,TRBV27
CASSLGNSEQFF,TGTGCCAGCAGCTTGGGGAATAGTGAGCAGTTCTTC,12,TRBJ2-1,few,.,TRBV7-2
CASSVRGRGEQYF,TGTGCCAGTAGTGTCCGGGGGCGAGGCGAGCAGTACTTC,13,TRBJ2-7,.,.,TRBV19
CASSTSPTEQFF,TGTGCCAGCAGTACTTCTCCAACTGAGCAGTTCTTC,12,TRBJ2-1,.,.,TRBV2
CASSPSSGGLQAFF,TGTGCCAGCAGCCCTTCCTCCGGGGGGCTGCAAGCTTTCTTT,14,TRBJ1-1,.,.,TRBV6-7
CASGLNRPQFF,TGTGCCAGCGGCCTGAACAGACCTCAGTTCTTC,11,TRBJ2-1,.,.,TRBV5-6
CASSSSPLGRNTEAFF,TGCGCCAGCAGCTCCTCCCCTCTAGGTAGGAACACTGAAGCTTTCTTT,16,TRBJ1-1,few,.,TRBV5-1
CASSSRTLNTEAFF,TGTGCCAGCAGCTCCCGGACTTTGAACACTGAAGCTTTCTTT,14,TRBJ1-1,many,.,TRBV7-8